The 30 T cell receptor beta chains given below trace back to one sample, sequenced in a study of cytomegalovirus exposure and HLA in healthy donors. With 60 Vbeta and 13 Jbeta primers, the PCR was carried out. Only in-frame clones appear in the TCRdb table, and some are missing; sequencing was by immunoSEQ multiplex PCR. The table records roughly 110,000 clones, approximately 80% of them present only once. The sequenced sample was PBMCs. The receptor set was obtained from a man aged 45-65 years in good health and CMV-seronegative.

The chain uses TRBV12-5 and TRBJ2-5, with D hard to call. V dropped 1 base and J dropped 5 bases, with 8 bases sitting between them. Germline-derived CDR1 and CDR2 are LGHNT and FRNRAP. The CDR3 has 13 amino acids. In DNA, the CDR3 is TGTGCTAGTGGTTTGGATACTCATGAGACCCAGTACTTC. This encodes CASGLDTHETQYF.

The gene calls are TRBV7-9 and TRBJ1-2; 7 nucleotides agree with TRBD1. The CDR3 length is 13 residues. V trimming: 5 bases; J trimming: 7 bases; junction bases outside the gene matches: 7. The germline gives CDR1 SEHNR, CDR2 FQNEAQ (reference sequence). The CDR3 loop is CASSHDRVGGYTF. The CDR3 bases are TGTGCCAGCAGCCACGACAGGGTAGGTGGCTACACCTTC.

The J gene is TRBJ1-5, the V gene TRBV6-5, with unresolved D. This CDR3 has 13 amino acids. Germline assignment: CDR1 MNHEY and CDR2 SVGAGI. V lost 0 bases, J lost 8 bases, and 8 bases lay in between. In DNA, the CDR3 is TGTGCCAGCAGTTACTCGATAGGAGAGCCCCAGCATTTT. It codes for CASSYSIGEPQHF.

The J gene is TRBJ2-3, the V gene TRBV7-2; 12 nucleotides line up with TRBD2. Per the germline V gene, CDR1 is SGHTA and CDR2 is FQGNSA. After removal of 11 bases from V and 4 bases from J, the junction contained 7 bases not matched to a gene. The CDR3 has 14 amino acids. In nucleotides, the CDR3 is TGTGCCGGAAACCTAGCGGGGGGGCCAGATACGCAGTATTTT. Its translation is CAGNLAGGPDTQYF. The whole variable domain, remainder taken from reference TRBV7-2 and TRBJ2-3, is GAGVSQSPSNKVTEKGKDVELRCDPISGHTALYWYRQSLGQGLEFLIYFQGNSAPDKSGLPSDRFSAERTGGSVSTLTIQRTQQEDSAVYLCAGNLAGGPDTQYFGPGTRLTVL.

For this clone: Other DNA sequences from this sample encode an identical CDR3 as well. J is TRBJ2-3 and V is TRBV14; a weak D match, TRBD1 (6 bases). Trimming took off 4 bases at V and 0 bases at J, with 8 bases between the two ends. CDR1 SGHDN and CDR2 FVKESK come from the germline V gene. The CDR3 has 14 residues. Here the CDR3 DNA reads TGTGCCAGCAGCCGGGGGCTTAGCACAGATACGCAGTATTTT. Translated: CASSRGLSTDTQYF.

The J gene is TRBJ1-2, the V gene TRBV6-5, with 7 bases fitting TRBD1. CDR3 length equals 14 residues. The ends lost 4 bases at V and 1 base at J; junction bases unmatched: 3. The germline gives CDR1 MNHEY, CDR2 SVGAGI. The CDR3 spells CASSSRQGNYGYTF. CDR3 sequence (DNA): TGTGCCAGCAGTTCCCGACAGGGTAACTATGGCTACACCTTC.

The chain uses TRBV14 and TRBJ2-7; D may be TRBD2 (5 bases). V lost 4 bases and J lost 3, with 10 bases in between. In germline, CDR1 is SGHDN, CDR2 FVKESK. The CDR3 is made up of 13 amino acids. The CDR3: CASSLGGGYEQYF. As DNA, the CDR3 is TGTGCCAGCAGCCTCGGAGGAGGCTACGAGCAGTACTTC. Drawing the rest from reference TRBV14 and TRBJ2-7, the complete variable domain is EAGVTQFPSHSVIEKGQTVTLRCDPISGHDNLYWYRRVMGKEIKFLLHFVKESKQDESGMPNNRFLAERTGGTYSTLKVQPAELEDSGVYFCASSLGGGYEQYFGPGTRLTVT.

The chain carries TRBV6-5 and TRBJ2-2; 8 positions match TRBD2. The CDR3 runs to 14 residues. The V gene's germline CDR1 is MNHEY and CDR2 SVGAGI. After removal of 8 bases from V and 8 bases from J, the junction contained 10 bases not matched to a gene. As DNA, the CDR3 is TGTGCCAGCGAAGCGGGGGTAGAAGAAGGGGAGCTGTTTTTT. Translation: CASEAGVEEGELFF.

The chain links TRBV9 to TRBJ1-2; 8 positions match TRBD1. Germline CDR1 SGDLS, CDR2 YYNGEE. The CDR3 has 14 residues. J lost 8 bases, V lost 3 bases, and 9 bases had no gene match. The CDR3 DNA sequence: TGTGCCAGCAGCGCAGGACAGGGAATGGAAGGCTACACCTTC. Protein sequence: CASSAGQGMEGYTF. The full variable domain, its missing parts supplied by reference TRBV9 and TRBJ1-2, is DSGVTQTPKHLITATGQRVTLRCSPRSGDLSVYWYQQSLDQGLQFLIQYYNGEERAKGNILERFSAQQFPDLHSELNLSSLELGDSALYFCASSAGQGMEGYTFGSGTRLTVV.

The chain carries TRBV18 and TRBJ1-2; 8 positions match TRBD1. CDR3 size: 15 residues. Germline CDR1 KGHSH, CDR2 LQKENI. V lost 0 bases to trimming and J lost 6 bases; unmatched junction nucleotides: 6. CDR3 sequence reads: CASSPPQGAWDGYTF. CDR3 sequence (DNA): TGTGCCAGCTCACCACCCCAGGGGGCATGGGATGGCTACACCTTC.

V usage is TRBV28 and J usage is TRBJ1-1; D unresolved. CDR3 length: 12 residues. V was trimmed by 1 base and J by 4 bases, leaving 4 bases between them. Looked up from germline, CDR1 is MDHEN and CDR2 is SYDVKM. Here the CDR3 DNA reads TGTGCCAGCAGTTTATCAGTCACTGAAGCTTTCTTT. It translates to CASSLSVTEAFF.

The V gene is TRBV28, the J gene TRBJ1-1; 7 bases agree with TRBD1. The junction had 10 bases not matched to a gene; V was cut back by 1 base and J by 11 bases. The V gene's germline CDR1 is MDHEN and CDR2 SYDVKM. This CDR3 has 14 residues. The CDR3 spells CASSLFESQGQAFF. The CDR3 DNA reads TGTGCCAGCAGTTTATTTGAATCGCAGGGACAGGCTTTCTTT.

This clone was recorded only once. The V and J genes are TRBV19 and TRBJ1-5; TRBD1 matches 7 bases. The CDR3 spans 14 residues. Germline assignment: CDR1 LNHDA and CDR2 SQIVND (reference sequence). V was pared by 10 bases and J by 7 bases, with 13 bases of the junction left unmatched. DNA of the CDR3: TGTGCCACGAATACCGGGACAGACAGGCAGCCCCAGCATTTT. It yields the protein CATNTGTDRQPQHF.

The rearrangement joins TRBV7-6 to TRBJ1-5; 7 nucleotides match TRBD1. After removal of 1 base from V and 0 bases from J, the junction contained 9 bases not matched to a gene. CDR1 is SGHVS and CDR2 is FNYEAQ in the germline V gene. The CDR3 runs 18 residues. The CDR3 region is CASSLEGQTYYSNQPQHF. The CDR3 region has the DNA TGTGCCAGCAGCTTAGAGGGACAGACCTATTATAGCAATCAGCCCCAGCATTTT.

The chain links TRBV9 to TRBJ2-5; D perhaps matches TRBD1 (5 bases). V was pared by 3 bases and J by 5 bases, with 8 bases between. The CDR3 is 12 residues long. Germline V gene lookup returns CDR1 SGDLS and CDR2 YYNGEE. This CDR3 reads CASSAGWETQYF. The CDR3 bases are TGTGCCAGCAGCGCAGGGTGGGAGACCCAGTACTTC. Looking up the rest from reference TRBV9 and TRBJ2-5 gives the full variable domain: DSGVTQTPKHLITATGQRVTLRCSPRSGDLSVYWYQQSLDQGLQFLIQYYNGEERAKGNILERFSAQQFPDLHSELNLSSLELGDSALYFCASSAGWETQYFGPGTRLLVL.

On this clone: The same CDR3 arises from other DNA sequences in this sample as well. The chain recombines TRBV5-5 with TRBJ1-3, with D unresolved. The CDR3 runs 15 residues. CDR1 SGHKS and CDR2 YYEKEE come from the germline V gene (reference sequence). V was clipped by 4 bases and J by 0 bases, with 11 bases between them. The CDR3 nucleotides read TGTGCCAGCAGCCTCGGTCTCACCTCTGGAAACACCATATATTTT. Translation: CASSLGLTSGNTIYF.

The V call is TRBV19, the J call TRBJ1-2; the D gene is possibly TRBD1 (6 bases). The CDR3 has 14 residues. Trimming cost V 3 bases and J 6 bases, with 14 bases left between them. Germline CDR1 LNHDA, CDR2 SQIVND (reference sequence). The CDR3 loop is CASSITGIKDGYTF. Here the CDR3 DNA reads TGTGCCAGTAGTATCACAGGGATTAAGGATGGCTACACCTTC.

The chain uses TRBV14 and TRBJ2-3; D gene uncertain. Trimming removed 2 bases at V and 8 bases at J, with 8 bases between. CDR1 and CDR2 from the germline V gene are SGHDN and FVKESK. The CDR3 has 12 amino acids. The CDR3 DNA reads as TGTGCCAGCAGCCAACCCTCCCGTACGCAGTATTTT. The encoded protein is CASSQPSRTQYF. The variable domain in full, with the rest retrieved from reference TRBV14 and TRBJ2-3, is EAGVTQFPSHSVIEKGQTVTLRCDPISGHDNLYWYRRVMGKEIKFLLHFVKESKQDESGMPNNRFLAERTGGTYSTLKVQPAELEDSGVYFCASSQPSRTQYFGPGTRLTVL.

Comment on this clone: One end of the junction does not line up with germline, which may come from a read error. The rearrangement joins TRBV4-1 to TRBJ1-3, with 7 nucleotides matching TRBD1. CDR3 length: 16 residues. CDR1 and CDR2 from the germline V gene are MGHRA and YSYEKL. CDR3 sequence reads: CASSKLRDSSGNTIYF. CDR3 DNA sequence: TGTGCCAGCAGCAAGCTCCGGGACAGCTCTGGAAACACCATATATTTT.

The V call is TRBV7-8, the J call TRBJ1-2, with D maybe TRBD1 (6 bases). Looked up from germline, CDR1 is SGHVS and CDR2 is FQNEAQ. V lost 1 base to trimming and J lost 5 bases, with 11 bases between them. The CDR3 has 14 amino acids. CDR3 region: CASSLEDSWYGYTF. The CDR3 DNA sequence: TGTGCCAGCAGCTTAGAGGACAGCTGGTATGGCTACACCTTC.

The CDR3 here is CASSDSRWTGDNGELFF. The DNA for the CDR3 is TGTGCCAGCAGTGACTCGAGATGGACAGGGGATAACGGGGAGCTGTTTTTT. The chain joins TRBV6-4 to TRBJ2-2; 9 bases match TRBD1. This CDR3 contains 17 residues. The germline CDR1 and CDR2 sequences are MRHNA and SNTAGT. Trimming removed 0 bases from V and 7 bases from J; junction bases left unmatched: 9.

CDR3 bases: TGCAGCGTTACCGGGACTAGCGGCCGCACAGATACGCAGTATTTT. Translating it yields CSVTGTSGRTDTQYF. This rearrangement joins TRBV29-1 to TRBJ2-3; the match to TRBD2 covers 11 bases. Germline V gene sequence: CDR1 SQVTM, CDR2 ANQGSEA. V lost 5 bases, J lost 1 base, and 5 bases stayed unmatched. The CDR3 runs 15 residues.

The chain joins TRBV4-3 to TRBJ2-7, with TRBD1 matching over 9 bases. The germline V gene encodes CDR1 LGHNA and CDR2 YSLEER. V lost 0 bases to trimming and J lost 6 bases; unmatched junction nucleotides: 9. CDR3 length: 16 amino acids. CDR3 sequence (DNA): TGCGCCAGCAGCCAAGATATGGGGACAGGGTTTTCCGAGCAGTACTTC. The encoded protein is CASSQDMGTGFSEQYF.

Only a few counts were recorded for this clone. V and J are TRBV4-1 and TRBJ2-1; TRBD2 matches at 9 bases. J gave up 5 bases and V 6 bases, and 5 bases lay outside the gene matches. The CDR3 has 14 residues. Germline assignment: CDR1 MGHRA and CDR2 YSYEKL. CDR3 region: CASRRGGGDNEQFF. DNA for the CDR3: TGCGCCAGCAGGAGGGGCGGGGGGGACAATGAGCAGTTCTTC.

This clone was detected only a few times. In DNA form, the CDR3 reads TGTGCCAGCCTGGCCGGGATTCGCTCACCCCTCCACTTT. Encoded protein: CASLAGIRSPLHF. The chain uses TRBV6-5 and TRBJ1-6; D gene unclear. CDR1 and CDR2 (germline): MNHEY, SVGAGI. V dropped 8 bases and J dropped 10 bases, with 15 bases sitting between them. CDR3 size: 13 residues.

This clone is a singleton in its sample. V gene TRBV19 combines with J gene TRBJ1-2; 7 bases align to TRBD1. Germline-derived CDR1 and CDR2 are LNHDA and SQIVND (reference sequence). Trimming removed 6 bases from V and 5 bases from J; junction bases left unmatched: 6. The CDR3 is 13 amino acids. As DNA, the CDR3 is TGTGCCAGTAGCCTAGACAGGGAATATGGCTACACCTTC. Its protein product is CASSLDREYGYTF.

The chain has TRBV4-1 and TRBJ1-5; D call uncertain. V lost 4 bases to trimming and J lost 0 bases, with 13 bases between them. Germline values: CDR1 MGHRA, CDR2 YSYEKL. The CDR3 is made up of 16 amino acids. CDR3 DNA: TGCGCCAGCAGCCCTGTGGTCGGGATTAGCAATCAGCCCCAGCATTTT. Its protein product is CASSPVVGISNQPQHF.

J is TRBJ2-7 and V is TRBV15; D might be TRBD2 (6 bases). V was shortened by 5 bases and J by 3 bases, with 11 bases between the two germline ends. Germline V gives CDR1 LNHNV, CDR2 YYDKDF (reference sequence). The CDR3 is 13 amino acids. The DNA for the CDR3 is TGTGCCACCAGCGGGGGACTGTACTACGAGCAGTACTTC. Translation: CATSGGLYYEQYF.

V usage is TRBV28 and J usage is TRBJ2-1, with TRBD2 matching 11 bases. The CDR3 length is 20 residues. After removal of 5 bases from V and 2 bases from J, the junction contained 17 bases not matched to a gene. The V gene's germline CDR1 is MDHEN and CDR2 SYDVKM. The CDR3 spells CASSLQRGLAGLPPYNEQFF. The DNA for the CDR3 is TGTGCCAGCAGTCTTCAAAGAGGACTAGCGGGCCTACCTCCCTACAATGAGCAGTTCTTC.

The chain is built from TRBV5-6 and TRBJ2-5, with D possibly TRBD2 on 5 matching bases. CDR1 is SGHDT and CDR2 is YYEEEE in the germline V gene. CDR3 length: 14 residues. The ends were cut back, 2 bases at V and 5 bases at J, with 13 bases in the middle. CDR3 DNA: TGTGCCAGCAGCTTTTCGGGGTTGGGTGAGACCCAGTACTTC. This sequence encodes CASSFSGLGETQYF.